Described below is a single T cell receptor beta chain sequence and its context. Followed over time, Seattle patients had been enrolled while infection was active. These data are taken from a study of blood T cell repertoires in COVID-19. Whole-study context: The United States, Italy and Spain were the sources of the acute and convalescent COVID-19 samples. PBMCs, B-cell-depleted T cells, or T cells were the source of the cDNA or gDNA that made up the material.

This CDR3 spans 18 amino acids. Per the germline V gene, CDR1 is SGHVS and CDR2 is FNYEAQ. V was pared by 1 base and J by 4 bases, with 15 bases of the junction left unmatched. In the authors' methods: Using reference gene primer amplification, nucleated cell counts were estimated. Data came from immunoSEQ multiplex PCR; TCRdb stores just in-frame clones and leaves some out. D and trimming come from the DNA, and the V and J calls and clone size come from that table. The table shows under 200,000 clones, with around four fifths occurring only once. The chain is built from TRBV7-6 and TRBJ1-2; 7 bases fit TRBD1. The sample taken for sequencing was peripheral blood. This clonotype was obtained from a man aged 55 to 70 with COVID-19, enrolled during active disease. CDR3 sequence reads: CASSLDGWKEGAIYGYTF. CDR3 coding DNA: TGTGCCAGCAGCTTAGACGGGTGGAAGGAGGGGGCCATCTATGGCTACACCTTC.